The present T cell receptor beta chain was sequenced within a study of tumor and adjacent non-tumor tissue in lung cancer. As for the study in general: The patients, approximately nine men and a few women, were about 30 to 76 with stage I to III disease. Points from the study as a whole: Normal lung showed higher cumulative top 100 clone frequency than tumor.

This CDR3 is 13 amino acids long. Germline CDR1 reads SQVTM; CDR2 reads ANQGSEA. A modified ARM-PCR protocol with three rounds of nested PCR amplified TCRbeta. MiXCR, applied by TCRdb to the multiplex PCR reads, yields one record per CDR3 protein. The sample carries 65,000 to 75,000 distinct CDR3 sequences, about three quarters recorded once. This sample's RNA came from whole unsorted tissue. Between August and November 2014, newly diagnosed, chemotherapy-naive lung cancer patients underwent thoracic surgery in China. Regarding this clonotype: Its target is unknown. At one of its ends the junction is not consistent with the germline gene, which may arise from a read error.

The receptor was isolated from a man aged 55-75 years with non-small cell lung cancer. The rearrangement links TRBV29-1 to TRBJ2-1; maybe TRBD2 (5 bases). Input material: lung tumor tissue. The DNA of the CDR3 is TGCAGCGTTGAACTAGTGGGAGTGGGTGAGCATTTCTTC. This translates into CSVELVGVGEHFF.